This T cell receptor beta chain derives from a study of blood T cells in healthy people across ages. Study-level information: When template switching was applied, about one barcoded beta molecule was captured per two T cells.

A second about 6 to 11 cycle PCR used barcoded and J-beta primers. Sequencing of every sample gave 3 million or more CDR3-containing paired-end reads. One entry per CDR3 protein results from TCRdb running MiXCR on the 5' RACE reads. The sample includes about 620,000 distinct CDR3 sequences, around 21% of them seen just once. General study results and limits: Diversity of TCR beta correlated strongly with naive T cell percentage.

Every sample yielded at least 7 million isolated PBMCs. Trimming at V came to 1 base and at J to 8 bases, leaving 7 bases not matched to a gene. The CDR3 covers 15 residues. Concerning this clonotype: Its antigen remains unknown.

Sequencing input: blood. The source is a man aged 65-85 years in good health. This chain uses TRBV12-3 or TRBV12-4 with TRBJ1-4; TRBD1 matches 7 bases. The CDR3 coding sequence is TGTGCCAGCAGTTTAGGACAGGGAGGTGACGAAAAACTGTTTTTT. Translating it yields CASSLGQGGDEKLFF.